A single sample is the source of the 19 T cell receptor beta chains below, sequenced in a study of blood T cell repertoires in COVID-19. Here immunoSEQ multiplex PCR was the method, and the copy in TCRdb shows in-frame clones only, minus some. Of under 150,000 clones listed, around 91% are singletons. The sample comprised peripheral blood. The receptors were gathered from a woman aged 55-70 years with active COVID-19.

The chain is built from TRBV7-9 and TRBJ2-3; TRBD2 might be the D (5 bases). CDR1 SEHNR and CDR2 FQNEAQ come from the germline V gene (reference sequence). V lost 3 bases and J 0 bases, leaving 10 bases between the germline ends. This CDR3 contains 15 residues. CDR3 sequence (DNA): TGTGCCAGCAGCTTTGGCGGGCACAGCACAGATACGCAGTATTTT. It is translated as CASSFGGHSTDTQYF.

This clone was recorded once. This chain uses TRBV18 with TRBJ2-1, with 8 nucleotides matching TRBD2. With V trimmed by 3 bases and J by 1 base, 5 bases remained unmatched. CDR1 KGHSH and CDR2 LQKENI come from the germline V gene. The CDR3 is 16 amino acids. The CDR3 loop reads CASSPRSGSSYNEQFF. The CDR3 DNA sequence: TGTGCCAGCTCACCCAGGAGCGGGAGTTCCTACAATGAGCAGTTCTTC.

The rearrangement uses TRBV19 and TRBJ2-7; 9 positions agree with TRBD2. J gave up 4 bases and V 6 bases, and 13 bases lay outside the gene matches. The CDR3 consists of 16 residues. The germline CDR1 and CDR2 sequences are LNHDA and SQIVND (reference sequence). CDR3: CASSKSGRPQPYEQYF. CDR3 DNA: TGTGCCAGTAGCAAAAGCGGGAGGCCCCAGCCTTACGAGCAGTACTTC.

The rearrangement joins TRBV5-6 to TRBJ2-1, with 7 bases matching TRBD2. Unmatched junction bases numbered 0, after V lost 4 bases and J lost 2 bases. The CDR3 extends over 13 amino acids. CDR1 is SGHDT, CDR2 YYEEEE, per germline. The CDR3: CASSREAYNEQFF. As DNA, the CDR3 is TGTGCCAGCAGCCGGGAGGCCTACAATGAGCAGTTCTTC.

A single count supports this clone. The chain combines TRBV5-5 with TRBJ2-7, with 7 bases that match TRBD2. This CDR3 is built from 15 residues. Germline V gene data show CDR1 as SGHKS and CDR2 as YYEKEE (reference sequence). Trimming at V came to 1 base and at J to 1 base, leaving 5 bases not matched to a gene. The CDR3 coding sequence is TGTGCCAGCAGCTTGACTAGCGAGTCTTCCTACGAGCAGTACTTC. Encoded protein: CASSLTSESSYEQYF.

This rearrangement joins TRBV28 to TRBJ2-7; 12 bases match TRBD2. The CDR3 is 15 amino acids. Germline CDR1 and CDR2: MDHEN and SYDVKM. V gave up 6 bases and J gave up 4 bases; unmatched junction bases: 7. CDR3 DNA sequence: TGTGCCAGCAGGTATCGGACTAGCGGGACATACGAGCAGTACTTC. Protein: CASRYRTSGTYEQYF.

This clone was seen a single time. The chain has TRBV7-2 and TRBJ2-7, with TRBD2 matching 9 bases. This CDR3 is 15 amino acids long. With V trimmed by 4 bases and J by 5 bases, 9 bases remained unmatched. Germline CDR1 is SGHTA and CDR2 is FQGNSA. CDR3 sequence (DNA): TGTGCCAGCAGCTCCTTGTGCGGGAGGGACAACGAGCAGTACTTC. This codes for CASSSLCGRDNEQYF.

This clone was recorded only once. V gene TRBV11-2 combines with J gene TRBJ2-1; perhaps TRBD2 as D (5 bases). The CDR3 runs 14 residues. The germline CDR1 and CDR2 sequences are SGHAT and FQNNGV. Trimming stripped 5 bases from V and 6 bases from J, with 14 bases between. DNA of the CDR3: TGTGCCAGCAGCAAGCCAGGCCGGGGCAATGAGCAGTTCTTC. It encodes CASSKPGRGNEQFF.

V gene TRBV4-3 combines with J gene TRBJ2-1, with TRBD2 identical over 11 bases. Germline V gene sequence: CDR1 LGHNA, CDR2 YSLEER. The CDR3 sequence is 18 residues long. V gave up 4 bases and J gave up 7 bases; unmatched junction bases: 15. In nucleotides, the CDR3 is TGCGCCAGCAGCCCTGAGTCAATAGCGGGAGGGCCGGGGAATGAGCAGTTCTTC. Translation gives CASSPESIAGGPGNEQFF.

This chain joins TRBV5-8 and TRBJ2-7; D possibly corresponds to TRBD1 (6 bases). Deletions cut 1 base from V and 6 bases from J, with 23 bases between. From germline, CDR1 is SGHTS and CDR2 YDEGEE. The CDR3 totals 17 residues. The DNA of the CDR3 is TGTGCCAGCAGCTTGCTTGCAGGGTTTACGGTACAGGGCGAGCAGTACTTC. Protein product: CASSLLAGFTVQGEQYF.

The chain combines TRBV11-3 with TRBJ2-5; no definite D call. CDR1 is SGHNT, CDR2 YENEEA, per germline. V gave up 1 base and J gave up 8 bases, with 8 bases separating them. The CDR3 runs to 12 residues. CDR3 DNA: TGTGCCAGCAGCTTAGGTGCAGGAACCCAGTACTTC. The encoded protein is CASSLGAGTQYF.

The V call is TRBV28, the J call TRBJ2-7, with 7 bases identical to TRBD2. The CDR3 spans 13 residues. Germline V CDR1 and CDR2: MDHEN, SYDVKM. After removal of 7 bases from V and 0 bases from J, the junction contained 3 bases not matched to a gene. In DNA form, the CDR3 reads TGTGCCAGCATAGCGGGCCCCTCCTACGAGCAGTACTTC. It is translated as CASIAGPSYEQYF.

The gene calls are TRBV6-5 and TRBJ2-1, with TRBD2 as a possible D gene (5 bases). The CDR3 runs to 15 residues. With 6 bases removed from V and 0 bases from J, the gap between germline ends came to 12 bases. Per germline, CDR1 MNHEY and CDR2 SVGAGI. The CDR3 DNA follows: TGTGCCAGCAGCCCCGGCCGGGGCTCCTACAATGAGCAGTTCTTC. This encodes CASSPGRGSYNEQFF.

The chain couples TRBV11-3 to TRBJ1-4, with 9 bases matching TRBD1. Germline V gene sequence: CDR1 SGHNT, CDR2 YENEEA. With 0 bases clipped from V and 3 bases from J, the junction kept 5 bases outside the gene matches. The CDR3 runs to 17 residues. Written as DNA, the CDR3 is TGTGCCAGCAGCTTAGAACAGGGGGCTGGATCTAATGAAAAACTGTTTTTT. This encodes CASSLEQGAGSNEKLFF. The variable domain in full, with the rest retrieved from reference TRBV11-3 and TRBJ1-4, is EAGVVQSPRYKIIEKKQPVAFWCNPISGHNTLYWYLQNLGQGPELLIRYENEEAVDDSQLPKDRFSAERLKGVDSTLKIQPAELGDSAVYLCASSLEQGAGSNEKLFFGSGTQLSVL.

This chain links TRBV19 with TRBJ2-1; TRBD2 matches 15 bases. Looked up from germline, CDR1 is LNHDA and CDR2 is SQIVND (reference sequence). The CDR3 spans 15 residues. J lost 8 bases, V lost 6 bases, and 5 bases had no gene match. This CDR3 reads CASSPGLAGGYEQFF. DNA of the CDR3: TGTGCCAGTAGCCCTGGACTAGCGGGAGGGTATGAGCAGTTCTTC. Combining the CDR3 with reference TRBV19 and TRBJ2-1 gives the whole variable domain DGGITQSPKYLFRKEGQNVTLSCEQNLNHDAMYWYRQDPGQGLRLIYYSQIVNDFQKGDIAEGYSVSREKKESFPLTVTSAQKNPTAFYLCASSPGLAGGYEQFFGPGTRLTVL.

The chain couples TRBV9 to TRBJ2-3, with a possible D match to TRBD2 (5 bases). The CDR3 has 15 residues. Between the trimmed V and J ends, which lost 4 bases and 1 base, there was a span of 13 bases. CDR1 and CDR2 (germline): SGDLS, YYNGEE. CDR3 amino acids: CASSTRSGRTDTQYF. The CDR3 DNA sequence: TGTGCCAGCAGCACCCGAAGCGGACGCACAGATACGCAGTATTTT. The variable domain in full, with the rest retrieved from reference TRBV9 and TRBJ2-3, is DSGVTQTPKHLITATGQRVTLRCSPRSGDLSVYWYQQSLDQGLQFLIQYYNGEERAKGNILERFSAQQFPDLHSELNLSSLELGDSALYFCASSTRSGRTDTQYFGPGTRLTVL.

The chain couples TRBV4-3 to TRBJ2-7; possible D gene TRBD1, 5 bases. Germline values: CDR1 LGHNA, CDR2 YSLEER. Trimming took 1 base from V and 3 from J, leaving 10 bases between them. The CDR3 is 14 residues long. CDR3 DNA sequence: TGCGCCAGCAGCCAAGGGGGCAGAAACTACGAGCAGTACTTC. It is translated as CASSQGGRNYEQYF.

The chain joins TRBV4-2 to TRBJ2-5; 7 nucleotides line up with TRBD1. This CDR3 is 15 amino acids long. The germline V gene encodes CDR1 LGHNA and CDR2 YNFKEQ. J was trimmed by 4 bases and V by 1 base; bases with no gene match: 6. CDR3 amino acids: CASSQGPGGGETQYF. DNA for the CDR3: TGTGCCAGCAGCCAAGGGCCAGGGGGTGGAGAGACCCAGTACTTC.

This chain links TRBV7-8 with TRBJ2-7; a weak D match, TRBD2 (6 bases). V lost 4 bases, J lost 7 bases, and 17 bases lay in between. Looked up from germline, CDR1 is SGHVS and CDR2 is FQNEAQ. The CDR3 spans 14 residues. The CDR3 is CASSSDYSPWEQYF. The DNA of the CDR3 is TGTGCCAGCAGCTCGGACTACTCCCCTTGGGAGCAGTACTTC.